This TCR beta chain was sequenced for a study of siplizumab effects on memory and regulatory T cells. Data came from immunoSEQ multiplex PCR; TCRdb stores just in-frame clones and leaves some out. The sample lists about 120,000 clones, approximately 94% occurring once. The receptor comes from a human donor in good health. The sample comprised non-Treg CD4+ T cells sorted from blood.

The CDR3 region has the DNA TGTGCCAGCAGCTTAGACTCCCTCTCTGGAAACACCATATATTTT. This translates into CASSLDSLSGNTIYF. The rearrangement links TRBV11-2 to TRBJ1-3; D call uncertain. The ends were cut back, 0 bases at V and 0 bases at J, with 6 bases in the middle. Germline V CDR1 and CDR2: SGHAT, FQNNGV. CDR3 length: 15 amino acids.